Sequencing of this TCR beta chain was carried out in a study of T cells in Graves' hyperthyroidism and ophthalmopathy. Amplified TCR beta CDR3 regions derived from RNA transcripts. During a first-round RT-PCR of the TCR CDR3, the HTBI primer set was used. TCRdb recomputed calls from the multiplex PCR reads with MiXCR, one row per CDR3 protein. The data contain 500,000 to 600,000 distinct CDR3 sequences, around 42% of them singletons. Any patient presenting with uncontrolled infection, other autoimmune disease, pregnancy or lactation was left out. Broader study findings: The model predicted ophthalmopathy a median approximately 6.3 months before onset. In blood, most of the thyroid clonotypes expanded above 0.001 were also present.

A word on this clonotype: Its target is not known.

This CDR3 has 15 amino acids. The germline V gene has CDR1 SEHNR and CDR2 FQNEAQ (reference sequence). The germline V and J ends were trimmed by 3 bases and 11 bases, with 20 bases remaining between them. This chain connects TRBV7-9 to TRBJ1-5; a weak D match, TRBD1 (6 bases). The TCR was taken from an adult woman with Graves' disease, either hyperthyroidism or ophthalmopathy (not recorded which). Source material: peripheral blood or thyroid tissue (not recorded which). DNA for the CDR3: TGTGCCAGCAGCTTCCTAGCGGGAGAGGGGGAGACCCAGCATTTT. It specifies CASSFLAGEGETQHF. Together with reference TRBV7-9 and TRBJ1-5, the CDR3 gives the full variable domain: DTGVSQNPRHKITKRGQNVTFRCDPISEHNRLYWYRQTLGQGPEFLTYFQNEAQLEKSRLLSDRFSAERPKGSFSTLEIQRTEQGDSAMYLCASSFLAGEGETQHFGDGTRLSIL.